This T cell receptor beta chain was retrieved from a study of OX40 agonist ivuxolimab in advanced cancers. Germline loops: CDR1 MNHEY, CDR2 SMNVEV (reference sequence). The CDR3 spans 17 residues. V was pared by 5 bases and J by 5 bases, with 24 bases between. Measured with immunoSEQ multiplex PCR; TCRdb has only the in-frame clones, and not every one. The sample comprises around 41,000 clones, around 90% of which are singletons, and about an eighth rests with the top ten. The investigators sampled blood at baseline, at cycle 4 day 1, and at cycle 7 day 1. This TCR derives from an adult with an advanced solid tumor such as melanoma, head and neck, liver or kidney cancer. The rearrangement joins TRBV27 to TRBJ2-5; unclear D gene. The sample was CD4+ or CD8+ T cells sorted from blood, taken in a trial of the OX40 agonist ivuxolimab. The DNA of the CDR3 is TGTGCCAGCAGTACCCCCGCGACTTTTTCAGGTCTGGAGACCCAGTACTTC. As protein: CASSTPATFSGLETQYF.